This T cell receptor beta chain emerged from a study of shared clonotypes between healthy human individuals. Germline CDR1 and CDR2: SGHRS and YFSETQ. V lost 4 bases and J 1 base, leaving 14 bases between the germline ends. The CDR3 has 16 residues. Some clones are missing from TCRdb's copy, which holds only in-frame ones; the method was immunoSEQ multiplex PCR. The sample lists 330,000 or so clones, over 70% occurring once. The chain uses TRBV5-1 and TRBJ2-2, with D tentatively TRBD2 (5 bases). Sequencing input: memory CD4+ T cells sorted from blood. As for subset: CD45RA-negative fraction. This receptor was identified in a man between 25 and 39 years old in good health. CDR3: CASSAGLRGNTGELFF. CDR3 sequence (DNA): TGCGCCAGCAGCGCCGGTCTTCGGGGGAACACCGGGGAGCTGTTTTTT.